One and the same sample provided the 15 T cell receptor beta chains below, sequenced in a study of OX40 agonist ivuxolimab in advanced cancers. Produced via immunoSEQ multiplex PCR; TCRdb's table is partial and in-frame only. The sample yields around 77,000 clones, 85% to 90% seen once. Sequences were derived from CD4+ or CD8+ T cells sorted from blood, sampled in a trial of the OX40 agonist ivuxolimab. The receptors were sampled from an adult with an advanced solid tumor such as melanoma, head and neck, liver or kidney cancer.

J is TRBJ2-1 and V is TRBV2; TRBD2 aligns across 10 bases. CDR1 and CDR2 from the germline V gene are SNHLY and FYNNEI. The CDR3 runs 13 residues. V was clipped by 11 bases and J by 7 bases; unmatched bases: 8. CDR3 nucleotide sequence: TGTGCCTCGAAGCGGGAGGGTATTAATGAGCAGTTCTTC. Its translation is CASKREGINEQFF.

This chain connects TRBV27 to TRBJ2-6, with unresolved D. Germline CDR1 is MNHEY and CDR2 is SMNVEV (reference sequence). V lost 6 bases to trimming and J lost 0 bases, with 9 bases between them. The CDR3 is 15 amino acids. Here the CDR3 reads CASRWTDSGANVLTF. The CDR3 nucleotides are TGTGCCAGCAGATGGACCGACTCTGGGGCCAACGTCCTGACTTTC.

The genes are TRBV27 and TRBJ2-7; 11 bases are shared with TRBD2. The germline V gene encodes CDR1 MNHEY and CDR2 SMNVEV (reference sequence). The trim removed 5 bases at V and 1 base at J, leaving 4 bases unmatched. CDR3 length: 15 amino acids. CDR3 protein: CASSQLAGASYEQYF. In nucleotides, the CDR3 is TGTGCCAGCAGTCAACTAGCGGGGGCGTCCTACGAGCAGTACTTC.

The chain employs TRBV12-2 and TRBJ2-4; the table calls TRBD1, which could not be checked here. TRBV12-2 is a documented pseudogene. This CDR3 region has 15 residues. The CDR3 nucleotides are TGTGCAAGTCGCAAGGGGTCATGGGGAAGGGACATTCAGTACTTC. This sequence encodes CASRKGSWGRDIQYF.

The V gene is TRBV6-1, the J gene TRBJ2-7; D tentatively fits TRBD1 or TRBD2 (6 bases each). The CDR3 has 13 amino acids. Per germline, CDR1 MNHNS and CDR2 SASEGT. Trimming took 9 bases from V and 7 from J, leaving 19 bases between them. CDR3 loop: CASGTLIGGEQYF. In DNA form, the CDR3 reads TGTGCCAGTGGGACACTTATTGGGGGGGAGCAGTACTTC.

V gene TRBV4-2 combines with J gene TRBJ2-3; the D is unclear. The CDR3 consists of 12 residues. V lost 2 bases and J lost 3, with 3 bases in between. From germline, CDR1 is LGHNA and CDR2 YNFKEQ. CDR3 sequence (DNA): TGTGCCAGCAGCCAAACGACAGATACGCAGTATTTT. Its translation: CASSQTTDTQYF.

CDR3 loop: CASSAGTYVSEAFF. The CDR3 bases are TGTGCCAGCAGCGCCGGGACTTATGTATCTGAAGCTTTCTTT. The chain is built from TRBV5-6 and TRBJ1-1, with D possibly matching TRBD1 (5 bases). CDR1 is SGHDT and CDR2 is YYEEEE in the germline V gene. Between the trimmed V and J ends, which lost 4 bases and 6 bases, there was a span of 16 bases. The CDR3 extends over 14 amino acids.

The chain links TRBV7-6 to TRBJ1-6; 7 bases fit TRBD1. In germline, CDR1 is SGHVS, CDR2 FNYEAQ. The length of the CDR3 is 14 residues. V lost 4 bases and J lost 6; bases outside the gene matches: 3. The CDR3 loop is CASSSGQLNSPLHF. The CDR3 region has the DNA TGTGCCAGCAGCTCGGGACAGCTTAATTCACCCCTCCACTTT.

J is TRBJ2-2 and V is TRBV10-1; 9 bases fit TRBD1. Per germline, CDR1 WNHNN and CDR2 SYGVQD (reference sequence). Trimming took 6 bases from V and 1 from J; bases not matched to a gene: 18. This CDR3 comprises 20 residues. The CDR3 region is CASSPKVSNAGQGNTGELFF. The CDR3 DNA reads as TGCGCCAGCAGCCCAAAAGTAAGCAACGCGGGACAGGGGAACACCGGGGAGCTGTTTTTT.

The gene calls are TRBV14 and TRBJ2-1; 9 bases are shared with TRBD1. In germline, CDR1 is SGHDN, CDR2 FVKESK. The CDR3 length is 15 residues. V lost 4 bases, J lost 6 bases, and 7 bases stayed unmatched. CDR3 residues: CASSLTSTGGNEQFF. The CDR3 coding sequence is TGTGCCAGCAGCCTAACTTCGACAGGGGGCAATGAGCAGTTCTTC.

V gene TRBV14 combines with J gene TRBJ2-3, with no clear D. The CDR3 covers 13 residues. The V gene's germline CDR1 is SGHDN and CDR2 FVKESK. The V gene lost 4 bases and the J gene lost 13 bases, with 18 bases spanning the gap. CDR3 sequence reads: CASSPVDLGVEYF. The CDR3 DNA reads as TGTGCCAGCAGCCCGGTCGACCTTGGTGTAGAGTATTTT.

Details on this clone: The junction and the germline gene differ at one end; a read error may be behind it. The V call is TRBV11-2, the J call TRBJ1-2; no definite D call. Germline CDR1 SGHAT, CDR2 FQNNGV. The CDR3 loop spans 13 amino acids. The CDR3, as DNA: TGTGCCAGCAGCTTATCGGAAATATTGGCGATTGCCTTC. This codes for CASSLSEILAIAF.

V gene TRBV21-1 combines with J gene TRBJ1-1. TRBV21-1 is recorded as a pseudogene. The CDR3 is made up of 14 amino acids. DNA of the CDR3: TGTGCCAGCCCTTTGGGAGCAGGGGGGGGTGAAGCTTTCTTT. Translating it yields CASPLGAGGGEAFF.

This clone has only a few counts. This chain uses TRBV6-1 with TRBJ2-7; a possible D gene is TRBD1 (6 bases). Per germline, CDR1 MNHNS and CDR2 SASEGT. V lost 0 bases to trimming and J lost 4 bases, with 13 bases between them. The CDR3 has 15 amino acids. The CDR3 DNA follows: TGTGCCAGCAGTGAAGCGCCGACAGGAGATTACGAGCAGTACTTC. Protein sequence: CASSEAPTGDYEQYF.

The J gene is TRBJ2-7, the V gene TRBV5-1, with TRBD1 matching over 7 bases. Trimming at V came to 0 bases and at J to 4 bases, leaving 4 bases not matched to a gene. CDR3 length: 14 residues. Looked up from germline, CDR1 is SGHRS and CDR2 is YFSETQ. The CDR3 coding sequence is TGCGCCAGCAGCTTGGACCCGGGACAGTACGAGCAGTACTTC. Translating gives CASSLDPGQYEQYF.